These 22 T cell receptor beta chains were all obtained from the same sample, sequenced in a study of PD-1 blockade in classical Hodgkin lymphoma. Time point indicated: cycle 4 day 1 (C4D1), after 5 to 7 weeks of nivolumab. All patients relapsed after autologous stem cell transplantation, and brentuximab vedotin exposure varied. Sequencing was performed with immunoSEQ multiplex PCR; in TCRdb, only in-frame clones are kept and a portion is missing. The data contain 100,000 or so clones, around nine tenths of them singletons. The specimen was peripheral blood mononuclear cells (PBMCs), collected before the fourth cycle of nivolumab. The receptors originated from a human donor with classical Hodgkin lymphoma.

V is TRBV7-6 and J is TRBJ2-6; TRBD1 might be the D (5 bases). Germline assignment: CDR1 SGHVS and CDR2 FNYEAQ. CDR3 length: 16 amino acids. Trimming cost V 1 base and J 4 bases, with 11 bases left between them. The CDR3 DNA reads as TGTGCCAGCAGCTTAGTAGGGGTGGACGGGGCCAACGTCCTGACTTTC. It yields the protein CASSLVGVDGANVLTF. Full variable domain (rest looked up from reference TRBV7-6 and TRBJ2-6): GAGVSQSPRYKVTKRGQDVALRCDPISGHVSLYWYRQALGQGPEFLTYFNYEAQQDKSGLPNDRFSAERPEGSISTLTIQRTEQRDSAMYRCASSLVGVDGANVLTFGAGSRLTVL.

The gene calls are TRBV2 and TRBJ2-2, with no clear D. The germline gives CDR1 SNHLY, CDR2 FYNNEI. The CDR3 sequence is 14 residues long. V lost 4 bases, J lost 1 base, and 7 bases lay in between. The CDR3 DNA follows: TGTGCCAGCAGTGTCACAGTGAACACCGGGGAGCTGTTTTTT. Its protein product is CASSVTVNTGELFF.

The V and J genes are TRBV30 and TRBJ1-4; D remains ambiguous. Germline CDR1 reads GTSNPN; CDR2 reads SVGIG (reference sequence). The CDR3 sequence is 13 residues long. Trimming removed 4 bases from V and 4 bases from J, with 10 bases in between. This chain's CDR3 is CAWISTGNEKLFF. As DNA, the CDR3 is TGTGCCTGGATCTCGACGGGTAATGAAAAACTGTTTTTT.

V is TRBV7-2 and J is TRBJ2-3, with 7 bases matching TRBD2. V trimming: 3 bases; J trimming: 3 bases; junction bases outside the gene matches: 3. The V gene's germline CDR1 is SGHTA and CDR2 FQGNSA. The CDR3 runs to 14 residues. CDR3 loop: CASSFERGTDTQYF. The CDR3 DNA reads as TGTGCCAGCAGCTTTGAGCGGGGAACAGATACGCAGTATTTT. Full variable domain (missing parts from reference TRBV7-2 and TRBJ2-3): GAGVSQSPSNKVTEKGKDVELRCDPISGHTALYWYRQSLGQGLEFLIYFQGNSAPDKSGLPSDRFSAERTGGSVSTLTIQRTQQEDSAVYLCASSFERGTDTQYFGPGTRLTVL.

CDR3 sequence (DNA): TGTGCCAGCAGTTTACCAGGGCGGCAAGAGACCCAGTACTTC. Its protein is CASSLPGRQETQYF. The chain couples TRBV28 to TRBJ2-5, with D possibly being TRBD1 (5 bases). The ends were cut back, 2 bases at V and 2 bases at J, with 9 bases in the middle. CDR1 and CDR2 (germline): MDHEN, SYDVKM. The CDR3 is 14 amino acids.

V gene TRBV7-2 combines with J gene TRBJ2-3; no definite D call. V lost 1 base to trimming and J lost 2 bases, with 1 base between them. CDR1 is SGHTA, CDR2 FQGNSA, per germline. The CDR3 spans 12 residues. This CDR3 reads CASSLDTDTQYF. CDR3 DNA sequence: TGTGCCAGCAGCTTAGACACAGATACGCAGTATTTT. The whole variable domain, remainder taken from reference TRBV7-2 and TRBJ2-3, is GAGVSQSPSNKVTEKGKDVELRCDPISGHTALYWYRQSLGQGLEFLIYFQGNSAPDKSGLPSDRFSAERTGGSVSTLTIQRTQQEDSAVYLCASSLDTDTQYFGPGTRLTVL.

This chain connects TRBV5-1 to TRBJ2-7; D uncertain. The V and J ends lost 0 bases and 1 base respectively, with 5 bases between them. CDR1 and CDR2 from the germline V gene are SGHRS and YFSETQ. This CDR3 spans 13 amino acids. The CDR3 here is CASSLGVSYEQYF. The CDR3 DNA is TGCGCCAGCAGCTTGGGGGTGTCCTACGAGCAGTACTTC.

This clone has more than one count but fewer than ten. CDR3 residues: CATQQGTSYEQYF. The CDR3 DNA reads as TGTGCCACCCAGCAGGGGACCTCCTACGAGCAGTACTTC. The gene calls are TRBV6-1 and TRBJ2-7; D perhaps matches TRBD1 (6 bases). Looked up from germline, CDR1 is MNHNS and CDR2 is SASEGT. The CDR3 is 13 residues long. V was shortened by 10 bases and J by 0 bases, with 13 bases between the two germline ends.

The V and J genes are TRBV5-8 and TRBJ1-2; no reliable D call. V lost 1 base and J 7 bases, leaving 11 bases between the germline ends. Germline values: CDR1 SGHTS, CDR2 YDEGEE. CDR3 length equals 13 residues. CDR3 in amino acids: CASSLRAVGGYTF. DNA of the CDR3: TGTGCCAGCAGCTTGCGAGCCGTGGGTGGCTACACCTTC. Full variable domain (rest looked up from reference TRBV5-8 and TRBJ1-2): EAGVTQSPTHLIKTRGQQATLRCSPISGHTSVYWYQQALGLGLQFLLWYDEGEERNRGNFPPRFSGRQFPNYSSELNVNALELEDSALYLCASSLRAVGGYTFGSGTRLTVV.

The V call is TRBV6-1, the J call TRBJ1-2; TRBD1 is a possible D gene (6 bases). The CDR3 sequence is 14 residues long. Germline V gene data show CDR1 as MNHNS and CDR2 as SASEGT. V lost 6 bases, J lost 4 bases, and 15 bases lay in between. The CDR3 nucleotides are TGTGCCAGCAGCGGGGGCAGGGCGGGCTATGGCTACACCTTC. Translation gives CASSGGRAGYGYTF.

The chain employs TRBV27 and TRBJ2-5; D uncertain. Trimming shortened V by 3 bases and J by 4 bases, and 12 bases separated the two germline ends. This CDR3 comprises 14 residues. CDR1 is MNHEY and CDR2 is SMNVEV in the germline V gene (reference sequence). CDR3 DNA sequence: TGTGCCAGCAGTTTTTTATCGGTGGGAGAGACCCAGTACTTC. As protein: CASSFLSVGETQYF.

The chain employs TRBV7-7 and TRBJ1-3, with D possibly matching TRBD1 (5 bases). Germline assignment: CDR1 SSHAT and CDR2 FNYEAQ (reference sequence). The CDR3 is 15 residues long. With 5 bases removed from V and 2 bases from J, the gap between germline ends came to 13 bases. DNA of the CDR3: TGTGCCAGCAGCCGGCTACGGGGGACTGGAAACACCATATATTTT. It specifies CASSRLRGTGNTIYF.

J is TRBJ2-1 and V is TRBV7-2; 9 nucleotides agree with TRBD2. The length of the CDR3 is 16 residues. The V gene end was trimmed by 6 bases and the J gene end by 5 bases; junction bases not matched to a gene: 11. Germline CDR1 is SGHTA and CDR2 is FQGNSA. CDR3 loop: CASSPRGASGDNEQFF. The CDR3 DNA reads as TGTGCCAGCAGTCCCCGTGGGGCTAGCGGGGACAATGAGCAGTTCTTC.

The V gene is TRBV11-2, the J gene TRBJ1-2; D is undetermined. There are 15 residues in the CDR3. The V end was cut by 7 bases, the J end by 0 bases, with 15 bases between. Germline-derived CDR1 and CDR2 are SGHAT and FQNNGV. The CDR3: CASTQTRVANYGYTF. Here the CDR3 DNA reads TGTGCCAGCACCCAGACCAGAGTAGCTAACTATGGCTACACCTTC.

This clone was seen just once. The chain has TRBV7-3 and TRBJ2-1; tentatively, D is TRBD2 (7 bases). The CDR3 totals 17 residues. V dropped 5 bases and J dropped 4 bases, with 21 bases sitting between them. Germline lookup yields CDR1 SGHTA and CDR2 FQGTGA. CDR3 protein: CASSATGPGGLYNEQFF. The CDR3 nucleotides read TGTGCCAGCAGCGCAACGGGCCCGGGGGGCCTATACAATGAGCAGTTCTTC.

V usage is TRBV6-5 and J usage is TRBJ1-6; 9 nucleotides line up with TRBD1. CDR1 MNHEY and CDR2 SVGAGI come from the germline V gene. J was trimmed by 10 bases and V by 7 bases; bases with no gene match: 8. The length of the CDR3 is 14 residues. Here the CDR3 DNA reads TGTGCCAGCAATCCACAGGGGGCCGGATCACCCCTCCACTTT. Protein product: CASNPQGAGSPLHF.

The chain employs TRBV10-3 and TRBJ1-2; no firm D call. Germline V gene lookup returns CDR1 ENHRY and CDR2 SYGVKD. The CDR3 covers 14 residues. The ends were cut back, 4 bases at V and 3 bases at J, with 12 bases in the middle. CDR3 residues: CAISVDPGDYGYTF. The CDR3 coding sequence is TGTGCCATCAGTGTAGACCCTGGAGACTATGGCTACACCTTC.

This chain links TRBV4-3 with TRBJ1-5; no clear D. The CDR3 has 14 residues. Germline V CDR1 and CDR2: LGHNA, YSLEER. The ends were cut back, 0 bases at V and 5 bases at J, with 8 bases in the middle. The CDR3 sequence: CASSQDPADQPQHF. CDR3 sequence (DNA): TGCGCCAGCAGCCAAGATCCAGCCGATCAGCCCCAGCATTTT.

This rearrangement joins TRBV2 to TRBJ2-1, with TRBD2 matching over 13 bases. The CDR3 totals 12 residues. The J segment lost 8 bases and the V segment lost 11 bases, leaving 3 bases of the junction unmatched. The germline V gene encodes CDR1 SNHLY and CDR2 FYNNEI. In nucleotides, the CDR3 is TGTGCCGACGGACTAGCGGGGGATGAGCAGTTCTTC. Encoded protein: CADGLAGDEQFF.

The chain is built from TRBV28 and TRBJ2-7; 10 positions match TRBD1. CDR1 MDHEN and CDR2 SYDVKM come from the germline V gene. The CDR3 has 15 amino acids. V was pared by 5 bases and J by 4 bases, with 8 bases of the junction left unmatched. The CDR3 region is CASSPETGGAYEQYF. In nucleotides, the CDR3 is TGTGCCAGCAGTCCCGAGACAGGGGGCGCGTACGAGCAGTACTTC.

The V gene is TRBV30, the J gene TRBJ1-1; D unresolved. Germline lookup yields CDR1 GTSNPN and CDR2 SVGIG (reference sequence). The CDR3 is made up of 16 amino acids. Trimming took off 0 bases at V and 0 bases at J, with 14 bases between the two ends. As DNA, the CDR3 is TGTGCCTGGAGTGTACGCTTGGGCAGGTTGAACACTGAAGCTTTCTTT. Its translation is CAWSVRLGRLNTEAFF.

The chain combines TRBV18 with TRBJ2-7, with D hard to call. Trimming took off 2 bases at V and 2 bases at J, with 7 bases between the two ends. Germline assignment: CDR1 KGHSH and CDR2 LQKENI. The CDR3 is made up of 13 amino acids. DNA for the CDR3: TGTGCCAGCTCACCAGGTTGGGCCTACGAGCAGTACTTC. It encodes CASSPGWAYEQYF.